The T cell receptor beta chain described here comes from a study of memory CD4+ T cells and cytomegalovirus serostatus. For the study at large: This sample comes from healthy Belgian adults, several CMV seropositive, around 26 seronegative.

The method was immunoSEQ multiplex PCR; TCRdb's version includes in-frame clones alone and lacks a portion of them. The profile shows about 57,000 clones, roughly 80% of them singletons. The sort gate was single viable CD3+CD4+CD8-CD45RO+ cells for memory CD4+ T cells. The CDR3 contains 15 residues. Trimming removed 6 bases from V and 3 bases from J, with 16 bases in between. Germline values: CDR1 MNHEY, CDR2 SVGAGI. Sequenced input: memory CD4+ T cells from blood. V gene TRBV6-5 combines with J gene TRBJ2-3; perhaps TRBD1 as D (6 bases). The clonotype originates from an adult in good health and CMV-seronegative. CDR3 nucleotide sequence: TGTGCCAGCAGCCGCGGCACAGGGCGAACAGATACGCAGTATTTT. This translates into CASSRGTGRTDTQYF.